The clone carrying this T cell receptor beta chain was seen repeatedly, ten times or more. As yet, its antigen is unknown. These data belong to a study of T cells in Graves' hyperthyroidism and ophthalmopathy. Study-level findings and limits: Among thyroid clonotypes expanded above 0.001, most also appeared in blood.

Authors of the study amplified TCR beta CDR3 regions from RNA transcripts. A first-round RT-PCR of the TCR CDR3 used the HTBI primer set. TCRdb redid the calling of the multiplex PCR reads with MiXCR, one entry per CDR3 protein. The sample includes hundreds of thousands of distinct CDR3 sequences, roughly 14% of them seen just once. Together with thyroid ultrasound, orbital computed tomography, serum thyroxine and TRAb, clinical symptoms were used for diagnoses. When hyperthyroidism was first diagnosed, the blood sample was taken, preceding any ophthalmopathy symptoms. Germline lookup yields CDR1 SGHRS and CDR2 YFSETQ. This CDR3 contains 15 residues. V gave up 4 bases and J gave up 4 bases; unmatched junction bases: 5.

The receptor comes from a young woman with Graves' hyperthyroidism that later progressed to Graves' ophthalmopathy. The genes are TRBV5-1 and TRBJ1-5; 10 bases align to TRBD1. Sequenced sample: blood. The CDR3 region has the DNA TGCGCCAGCAGCCTCGGGACAGGGGCTAATCAGCCCCAGCATTTT. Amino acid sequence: CASSLGTGANQPQHF.